This T cell receptor (beta chain) was found in a study of cytomegalovirus exposure and HLA in healthy donors. PCR amplification relied on 60 Vbeta primers (plus 13 Jbeta primers). The protocol was immunoSEQ multiplex PCR, while the TCRdb copy is restricted to in-frame clones and leaves out a portion. The data contain 170,000 or so clones, around four fifths of them singletons. As to this clone: What it binds is unknown.

V was pared by 5 bases and J by 2 bases, with 9 bases of the junction left unmatched. This CDR3 has 15 amino acids. Looked up from germline, CDR1 is SGHTA and CDR2 is FQGNSA. Whole-study results and caveats: In a later analysis, V- and J-gene trimming of beta chains associated with a DCLRE1C missense variant, replicated independently. Earlier analysis found most TCR beta V segments productive about 87% or about 30% of the time. Across donors, most TCRs were seen rarely, yet some public ones were widespread.

This rearrangement joins TRBV7-2 to TRBJ2-7; TRBD2 matches at 7 bases. The sequenced sample was PBMCs. The TCR was taken from a man in his forties or fifties in good health and CMV-seronegative. The CDR3 here is CASSRGDLAAYEQYF. The DNA of the CDR3 is TGTGCCAGCAGCCGTGGGGACCTAGCGGCCTACGAGCAGTACTTC.